Listed here are 4 T cell receptor beta chains from one sample, sequenced in a study of blood T cell repertoires in COVID-19. The data were produced by immunoSEQ multiplex PCR, yet TCRdb's version contains in-frame clones alone and is incomplete. The profile shows around 89,000 clones, 80% to 90% of them singletons. The specimen sequenced was peripheral blood. Every receptor here comes from a man aged 50 or older with acute or convalescent COVID-19.

The chain employs TRBV3-1 (or the pseudogene TRBV3-2) and TRBJ1-6; D is unresolved. The V end was cut by 1 base, the J end by 7 bases, with 8 bases between. This CDR3 comprises 14 residues. CDR1 is LGHDT and CDR2 is YNNKEL in the germline V gene (reference sequence). The CDR3 loop is CASSQAGSNSPLHF. The CDR3 nucleotides read TGTGCCAGCAGCCAAGCAGGAAGCAATTCACCCCTCCACTTT.

The chain links TRBV3-1 (or the pseudogene TRBV3-2) to TRBJ2-7, with D unresolved. Per germline, CDR1 LGHDT and CDR2 YNNKEL (reference sequence). The V gene lost 2 bases and the J gene lost 6 bases, with 17 bases spanning the gap. This CDR3 comprises 15 residues. The CDR3 DNA is TGTGCCAGCAGCCAAAGGCAGGCCCGTCTTATCGAGCAGTACTTC. Protein: CASSQRQARLIEQYF.

The chain joins TRBV19 to TRBJ2-7, with D possibly TRBD1 on 6 matching bases. The CDR3 spans 13 residues. The germline CDR1 and CDR2 sequences are LNHDA and SQIVND (reference sequence). V gave up 4 bases and J gave up 1 base, with 8 bases separating them. In DNA, the CDR3 is TGTGCCAGTAGTACTGGGACATCCTACGAGCAGTACTTC. Amino acid sequence: CASSTGTSYEQYF.

CDR3 bases: TGTGCCAGCAGCCTAAGACAGGGGGACACTGAAGCTTTCTTT. Translated: CASSLRQGDTEAFF. This chain links TRBV6-5 with TRBJ1-1; 9 bases map to TRBD1. CDR3 length equals 14 residues. Germline V gene lookup returns CDR1 MNHEY and CDR2 SVGAGI. V gave up 6 bases and J gave up 3 bases; unmatched junction bases: 5.